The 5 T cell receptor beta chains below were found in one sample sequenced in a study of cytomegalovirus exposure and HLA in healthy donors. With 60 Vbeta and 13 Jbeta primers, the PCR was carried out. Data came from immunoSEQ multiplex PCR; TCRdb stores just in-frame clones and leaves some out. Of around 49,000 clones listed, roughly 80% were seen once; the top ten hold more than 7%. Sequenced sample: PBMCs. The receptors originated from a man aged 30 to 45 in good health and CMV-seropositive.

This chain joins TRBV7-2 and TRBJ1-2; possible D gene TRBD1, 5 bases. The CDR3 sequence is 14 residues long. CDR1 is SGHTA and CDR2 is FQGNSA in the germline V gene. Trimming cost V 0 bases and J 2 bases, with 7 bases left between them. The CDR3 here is CASSLAQGNYGYTF. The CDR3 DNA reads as TGTGCCAGCAGCTTAGCTCAGGGAAACTATGGCTACACCTTC.

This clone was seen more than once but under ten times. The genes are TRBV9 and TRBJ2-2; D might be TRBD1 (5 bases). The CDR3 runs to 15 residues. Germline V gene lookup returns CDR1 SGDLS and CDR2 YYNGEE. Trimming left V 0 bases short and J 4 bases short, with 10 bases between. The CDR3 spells CASSVEGASTGELFF. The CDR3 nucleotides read TGTGCCAGCAGCGTAGAAGGGGCAAGCACCGGGGAGCTGTTTTTT.

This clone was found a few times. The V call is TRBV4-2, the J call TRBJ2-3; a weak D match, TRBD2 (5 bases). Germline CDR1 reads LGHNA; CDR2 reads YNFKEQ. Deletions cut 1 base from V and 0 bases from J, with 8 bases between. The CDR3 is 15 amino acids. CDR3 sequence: CASSQVEGSTDTQYF. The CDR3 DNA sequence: TGTGCCAGCAGCCAAGTAGAGGGTAGCACAGATACGCAGTATTTT.

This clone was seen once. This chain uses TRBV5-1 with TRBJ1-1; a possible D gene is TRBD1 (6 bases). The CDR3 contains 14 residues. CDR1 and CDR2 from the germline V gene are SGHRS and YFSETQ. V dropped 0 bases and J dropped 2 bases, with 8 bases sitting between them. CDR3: CASSLADRNTEAFF. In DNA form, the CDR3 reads TGCGCCAGCAGCTTGGCGGACAGAAACACTGAAGCTTTCTTT.

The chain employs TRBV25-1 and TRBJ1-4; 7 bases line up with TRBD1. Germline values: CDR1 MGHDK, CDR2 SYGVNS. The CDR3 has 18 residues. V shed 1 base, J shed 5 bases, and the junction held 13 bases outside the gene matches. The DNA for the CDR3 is TGTGCCAGCAGTGAATCTTTCTACAGGGGAAGGAAAAATGAAAAACTGTTTTTT. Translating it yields CASSESFYRGRKNEKLFF. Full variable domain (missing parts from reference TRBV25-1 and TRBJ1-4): EADIYQTPRYLVIGTGKKITLECSQTMGHDKMYWYQQDPGMELHLIHYSYGVNSTEKGDLSSESTVSRIRTEHFPLTLESARPSHTSQYLCASSESFYRGRKNEKLFFGSGTQLSVL.